A selection of T cell receptor beta chains follows, all from one sample in a study of T cells in Graves' hyperthyroidism and ophthalmopathy. TCRdb independently ran MiXCR on the multiplex PCR reads; one entry per CDR3 protein. The sample consists of hundreds of thousands of distinct CDR3 sequences, approximately 18% of them appearing once. Sequenced sample: blood. The receptors were gathered from a woman in her forties or fifties with Graves' hyperthyroidism that later progressed to Graves' ophthalmopathy. CDR3s leave out the opening cysteine and the closing phenylalanine or tryptophan. The order of the fields is CDR3 protein, V gene, clone size. Where a row states a size, it is once, few, many or the class of an expanded clone; other rows omit it.

ASSLGVWSGVTDTQY TRBV11-2 many
ASSPILAGGPDTQY TRBV12-3/TRBV12-4 many
ASSEPGGWETQY TRBV3-1 many
ASSLQGLNSYNEQF TRBV12-3/TRBV12-4 .
ALRGTGDLETQY TRBV7-9 few
ASSYAKHGRESSYNSPLH TRBV6-5 few
ASSFWDRTKETQY TRBV7-9 many
ASRVEQSTDTQY TRBV2 .
ASQGESIRGREETQY TRBV13 many
ASSTASKRGQY TRBV7-8 .
SVSPGTSGGGDTGELF TRBV20-1 .
SARDSSRGGYT TRBV20-1 .